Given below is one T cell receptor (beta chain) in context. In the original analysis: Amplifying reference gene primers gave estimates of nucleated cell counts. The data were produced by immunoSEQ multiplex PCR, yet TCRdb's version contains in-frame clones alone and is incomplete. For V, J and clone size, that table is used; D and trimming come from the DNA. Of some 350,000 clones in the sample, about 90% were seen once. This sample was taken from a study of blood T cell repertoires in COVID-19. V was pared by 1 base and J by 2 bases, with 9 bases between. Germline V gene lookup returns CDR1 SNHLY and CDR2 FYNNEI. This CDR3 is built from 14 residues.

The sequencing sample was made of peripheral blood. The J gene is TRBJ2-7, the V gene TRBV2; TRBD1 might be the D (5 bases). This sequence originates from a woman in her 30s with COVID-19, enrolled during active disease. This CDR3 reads CASSEDRLAYEQYF. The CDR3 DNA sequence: TGTGCCAGCAGTGAAGACAGGCTTGCCTACGAGCAGTACTTC.